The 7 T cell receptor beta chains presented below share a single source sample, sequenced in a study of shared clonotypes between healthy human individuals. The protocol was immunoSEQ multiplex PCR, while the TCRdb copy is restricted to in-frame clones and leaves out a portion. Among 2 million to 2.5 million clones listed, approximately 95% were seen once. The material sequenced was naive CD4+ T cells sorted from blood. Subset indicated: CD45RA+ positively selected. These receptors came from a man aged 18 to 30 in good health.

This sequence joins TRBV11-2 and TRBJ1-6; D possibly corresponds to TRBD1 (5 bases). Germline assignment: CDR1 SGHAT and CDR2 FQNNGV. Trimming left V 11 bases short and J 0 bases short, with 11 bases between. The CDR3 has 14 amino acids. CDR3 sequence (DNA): TGTGCCGGGGGGAGGGGCTCCTATAATTCACCCCTCCACTTT. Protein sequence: CAGGRGSYNSPLHF.

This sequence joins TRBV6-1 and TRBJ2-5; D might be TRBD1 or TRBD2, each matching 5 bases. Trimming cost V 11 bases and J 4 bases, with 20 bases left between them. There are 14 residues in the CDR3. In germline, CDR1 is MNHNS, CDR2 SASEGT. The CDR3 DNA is TGTGCCCTCGAGGGGTGGTTAATAGGAGAGACCCAGTACTTC. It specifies CALEGWLIGETQYF.

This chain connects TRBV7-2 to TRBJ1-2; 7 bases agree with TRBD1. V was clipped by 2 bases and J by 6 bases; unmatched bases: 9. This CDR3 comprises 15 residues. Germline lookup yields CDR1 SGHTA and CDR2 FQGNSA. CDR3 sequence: CASSLKSTGPHGYTF. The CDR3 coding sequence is TGTGCCAGCAGCTTAAAATCGACAGGGCCCCATGGCTACACCTTC.

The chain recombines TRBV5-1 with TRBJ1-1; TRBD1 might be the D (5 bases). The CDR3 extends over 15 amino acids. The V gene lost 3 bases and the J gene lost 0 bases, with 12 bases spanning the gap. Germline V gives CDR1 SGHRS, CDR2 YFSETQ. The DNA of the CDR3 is TGCGCCAGCAGCTCCGCCGACAGAATGAACACTGAAGCTTTCTTT. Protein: CASSSADRMNTEAFF.

CDR3 nucleotides: TGTGCCAGCAGTTACACCGACACCGGTTCCGAGCAGTACTTC. This translates into CASSYTDTGSEQYF. The chain has TRBV6-5 and TRBJ2-7; the D is unclear. The CDR3 loop spans 14 amino acids. Germline V gives CDR1 MNHEY, CDR2 SVGAGI. Deletions cut 2 bases from V and 6 bases from J, with 14 bases between.

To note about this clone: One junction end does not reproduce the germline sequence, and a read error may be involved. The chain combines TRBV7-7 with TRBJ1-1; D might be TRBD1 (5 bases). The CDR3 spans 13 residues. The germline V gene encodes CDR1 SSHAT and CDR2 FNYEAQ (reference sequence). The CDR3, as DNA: TGTGCTAGCAGCCAACAGGTGAACACTGAAGCTTTCTTT. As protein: CASSQQVNTEAFF.

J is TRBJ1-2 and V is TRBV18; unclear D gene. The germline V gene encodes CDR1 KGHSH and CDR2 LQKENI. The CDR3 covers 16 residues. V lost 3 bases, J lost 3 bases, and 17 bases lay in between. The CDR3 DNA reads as TGTGCCAGCTCACCGACGGGGAAGGCGGTTGACTATGGCTACACCTTC. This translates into CASSPTGKAVDYGYTF.